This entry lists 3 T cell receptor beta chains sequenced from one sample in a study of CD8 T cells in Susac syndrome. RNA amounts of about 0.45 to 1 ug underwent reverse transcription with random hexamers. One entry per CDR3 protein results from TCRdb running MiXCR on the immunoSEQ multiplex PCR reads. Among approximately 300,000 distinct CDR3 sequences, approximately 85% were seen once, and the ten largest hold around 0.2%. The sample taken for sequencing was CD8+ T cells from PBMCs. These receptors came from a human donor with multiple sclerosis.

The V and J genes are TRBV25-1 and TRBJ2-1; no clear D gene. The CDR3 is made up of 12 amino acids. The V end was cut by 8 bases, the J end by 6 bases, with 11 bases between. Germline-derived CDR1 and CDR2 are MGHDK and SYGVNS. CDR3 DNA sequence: TGTGCCAGCGACGGTCCCACCAATGAGCAGTTCTTC. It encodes CASDGPTNEQFF.

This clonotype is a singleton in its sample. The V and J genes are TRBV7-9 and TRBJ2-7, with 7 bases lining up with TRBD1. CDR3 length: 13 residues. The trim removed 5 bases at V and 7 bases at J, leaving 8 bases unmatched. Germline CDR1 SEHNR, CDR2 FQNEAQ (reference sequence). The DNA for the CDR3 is TGTGCCAGCAGCCATACAGGGGCCGGGGAGCAGTACTTC. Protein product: CASSHTGAGEQYF.

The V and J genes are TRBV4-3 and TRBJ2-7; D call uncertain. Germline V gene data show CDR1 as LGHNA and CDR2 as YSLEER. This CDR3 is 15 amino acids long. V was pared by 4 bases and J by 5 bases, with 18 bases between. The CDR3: CASSPWDGRLNEQYF. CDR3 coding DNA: TGCGCCAGCAGCCCTTGGGATGGGCGATTGAACGAGCAGTACTTC.